The rows below give T cell receptor beta chains drawn from one sample of a study of OX40 agonist ivuxolimab in advanced cancers. TCRdb's table, derived via immunoSEQ multiplex PCR, lists solely in-frame clones and lacks some. The sample lists roughly 60,000 clones, about 86% seen once, with about 0.8% in the top ten. Sequences were derived from CD4+ or CD8+ T cells sorted from blood, sampled in a trial of the OX40 agonist ivuxolimab. All receptors derive from an adult with an advanced solid tumor such as melanoma, head and neck, liver or kidney cancer. The conserved cysteine and the conserved F or W are not part of the CDR3 here. Each record gives: V gene, CDR3 length, CDR3 protein.

TRBV5-6 | 14 | ASSPPGGNLNSPLH
TRBV7-2 | 11 | ASSLKRGSEQF
TRBV11-3 | 13 | ASSLVAGGADTQY
TRBV5-1 | 13 | ASSLQGTGTGELF
TRBV15 | 15 | ATSRDRGAFFVGEVH
TRBV6-5 | 10 | ASRQTGGQLF
TRBV7-9 | 13 | ASSLYRELVETQY
TRBV11-2 | 15 | ASSVTGGARAYNEQF
TRBV19 | 16 | ASSIRRGTLSGANVLT
TRBV19 | 12 | ASSIGHAGTEAF
TRBV2 | 11 | ASMATNTGELF
TRBV6-1 | 10 | ASSTRGYEQY
TRBV5-1 | 16 | ASSSPPGLAAGGNEQF
TRBV4-1 | 13 | ASSQDGSRGEKLF
TRBV30 | 11 | AARRGSSYEQY
TRBV11-2 | 14 | ASSLGFGTENTEAF
TRBV11-2 | 12 | ASSFFSGGDEQF
TRBV29-1 | 10 | SVRQGSGPLH
TRBV7-8 | 13 | ASSALRGRTDTQY
TRBV6-4 | 12 | ASSDSSGAGELF
TRBV7-9 | 15 | ASSTGTGAFSGNTIY
TRBV6-5 | 12 | ASTFSGGQETQY
TRBV6-6 | 13 | ASSYSGTGGSPLH
TRBV14 | 11 | ASSPFLSGELF
TRBV28 | 11 | ATRTDQSYGYT
TRBV27 | 15 | ASSSPLANQPIYEQY
TRBV2 | 13 | ASTEWGPPNTEAF
TRBV6-4 | 12 | ASSELARRYEQY
TRBV27 | 14 | ASRDRGTTIPHEQY
TRBV29-1 | 11 | SVQQIMNTEAF
TRBV7-9 | 13 | ASSFQPGTYNEQF
TRBV29-1 | 12 | SVTKTGGNTEAF
TRBV7-2 | 12 | ASSPTGTTGELF
TRBV4-2 | 10 | ASSQAGEALH
TRBV15 | 12 | ATRAGTQTETQY
TRBV10-3 | 12 | AIRGTGRDTEAF
TRBV19 | 12 | ASSDPFRIHEQF
TRBV18 | 12 | ASSPRGANEKLF
TRBV11-2 | 17 | ASSSRGQGVSGGPYEQY
TRBV5-1 | 15 | ASSHTSGGFSFNEQF
TRBV5-6 | 11 | ASSLPGYNEQF
TRBV4-1 | 13 | ASSQLAGVLSEQF